This entry features one T cell receptor beta chain sequence. The antigen is unknown. J gave up 7 bases and V 1 base, and 4 bases lay outside the gene matches. Germline lookup yields CDR1 SGDLS and CDR2 YYNGEE. The CDR3 totals 15 residues. These data come from a study of OX40 agonist ivuxolimab in advanced cancers. Assay: immunoSEQ multiplex PCR; the TCRdb copy retains only in-frame clones and omits some. The data contain around 130,000 clones, approximately 92% of them seen just once; the ten biggest clones take up more than 0.15%. Overall study results and limits: In CD8+ T cells, expanded clones were on average more numerous than in CD4+.

The chain combines TRBV9 with TRBJ2-1; 11 nucleotides match TRBD2. The material was CD4+ or CD8+ T cells sorted from blood, obtained in a trial of the OX40 agonist ivuxolimab. The sequence came from an adult with an advanced solid tumor such as melanoma, head and neck, liver or kidney cancer. As DNA, the CDR3 is TGTGCCAGCAGCGTACTTTCTAGCGGGAGGAATGAGCAGTTCTTC. It yields the protein CASSVLSSGRNEQFF.